Below, 10 T cell receptor beta chains from the same sample are listed, as sequenced in a study of regulatory T cells in long-lasting Graves disease. Researchers made TCR beta libraries by using iRepertoire HTBI primers and running Arm-PCR on CDR3 regions. TCRdb redid the calling of the multiplex PCR reads with MiXCR, one entry per CDR3 protein. The table records about 470,000 distinct CDR3 sequences, 15% of them present only once. Time point denoted: newly diagnosed GD, antithyroid drugs for less than 3 months. RNA from PBMCs was the source of the TCR library. This sample was shared with a second study, whose subject was T cells in Graves' hyperthyroidism and ophthalmopathy.

Here the sequenced sample was peripheral blood mononuclear cells (PBMCs), taken at new diagnosis, from a patient treated with antithyroid drugs. All receptors come from a woman in her twenties or thirties with Graves disease.

This clonotype was picked up many times. The chain uses TRBV10-3 and TRBJ2-1; 10 bases match TRBD1. The length of the CDR3 is 15 residues. Trimming took 6 bases from V and 4 from J; bases not matched to a gene: 6. CDR1 and CDR2 from the germline V gene are ENHRY and SYGVKD. The CDR3 region is CAISPGTGAYNEQFF. The CDR3, as DNA: TGTGCCATCAGCCCCGGGACAGGGGCGTACAATGAGCAGTTCTTC.

This clonotype turned up a few times. The rearrangement links TRBV19 to TRBJ1-2; 8 bases match TRBD1. Trimming took 7 bases from V and 4 from J; bases not matched to a gene: 14. The germline V gene has CDR1 LNHDA and CDR2 SQIVND (reference sequence). This CDR3 has 16 residues. CDR3 in DNA: TGTGCCAGTACCTCGTCTCAGGGGGCGCGGGGCTATGGCTACACCTTC. Translating it yields CASTSSQGARGYGYTF.

The gene calls are TRBV6-5 and TRBJ2-7; 7 bases align to TRBD1. Germline V gene data show CDR1 as MNHEY and CDR2 as SVGAGI. The V segment lost 0 bases and the J segment 4 bases; nucleotides outside the gene matches: 3. This CDR3 is 14 amino acids long. The CDR3 region is CASSYSRQGYEQYF. CDR3 bases: TGTGCCAGCAGTTACTCGAGACAGGGTTACGAGCAGTACTTC.

V is TRBV28 and J is TRBJ2-2; 7 bases match TRBD2. Trimming at V came to 5 bases and at J to 4 bases, leaving 13 bases not matched to a gene. Germline CDR1 reads MDHEN; CDR2 reads SYDVKM. CDR3 length equals 17 residues. The CDR3: CASSQRMGGFGTGELFF. Here the CDR3 DNA reads TGTGCCAGCAGTCAAAGAATGGGGGGGTTTGGCACCGGGGAGCTGTTTTTT. Using reference TRBV28 and TRBJ2-2 for the parts outside the CDR3, the full variable domain is DVKVTQSSRYLVKRTGEKVFLECVQDMDHENMFWYRQDPGLGLRLIYFSYDVKMKEKGDIPEGYSVSREKKERFSLILESASTNQTSMYLCASSQRMGGFGTGELFFGEGSRLTVL.

In its sample, this clonotype was seen many times. V and J are TRBV11-2 and TRBJ2-7; the match to TRBD2 covers 7 bases. V shed 3 bases, J shed 7 bases, and the junction held 6 bases outside the gene matches. Germline V gene sequence: CDR1 SGHAT, CDR2 FQNNGV. CDR3 length: 13 residues. DNA for the CDR3: TGTGCCAGCAGCTTCCCTCTGGGGGGGGAGCAGTACTTC. This encodes CASSFPLGGEQYF.

This clonotype was recorded at least ten times. The V and J genes are TRBV5-5 and TRBJ2-1; no clear D gene. V lost 1 base to trimming and J lost 0 bases, with 11 bases between them. CDR1 is SGHKS, CDR2 YYEKEE, per germline (reference sequence). This CDR3 is built from 16 residues. The CDR3, as DNA: TGTGCCAGCAGCTTGCTAGGGCCCAGCTCCTACAATGAGCAGTTCTTC. Residues: CASSLLGPSSYNEQFF.

This clonotype was found many times. V is TRBV11-2 and J is TRBJ2-5; D perhaps matches TRBD1 (6 bases). V lost 5 bases and J 7 bases, leaving 8 bases between the germline ends. CDR1 is SGHAT and CDR2 is FQNNGV in the germline V gene. This CDR3 has 11 amino acids. For the CDR3, the DNA is TGTGCCAGCAGCCAAGGGGGGACCCAGTACTTC. Translating it yields CASSQGGTQYF.

In this sample, this clonotype turned up many times. This rearrangement joins TRBV24-1 to TRBJ2-1, with a weak D call TRBD2 (6 bases). The CDR3 length is 14 residues. Germline V gene sequence: CDR1 KGHDR, CDR2 SFDVKD. V lost 9 bases and J lost 4, with 15 bases in between. As DNA, the CDR3 is TGTGCCACCGGGGCGGGATGGCGTTACAATGAGCAGTTCTTC. Translating gives CATGAGWRYNEQFF.

The rearrangement uses TRBV5-1 and TRBJ2-5, with D tentatively TRBD1 (6 bases). V lost 4 bases and J lost 5, with 18 bases in between. The CDR3 runs to 15 residues. Germline V CDR1 and CDR2: SGHRS, YFSETQ. CDR3 DNA sequence: TGCGCCAGCAGCAAGGGCGGACAGACCAGGGAGACCCAGTACTTC. Translation: CASSKGGQTRETQYF.

This clonotype was found many times. The rearrangement joins TRBV28 to TRBJ2-1; possible D gene TRBD2, 6 bases. The CDR3 is made up of 14 amino acids. Trimming pared 7 bases from V and 7 bases from J, leaving 17 bases between. In germline, CDR1 is MDHEN, CDR2 SYDVKM. CDR3 protein: CASIGGVSKNEQFF. CDR3 nucleotides: TGTGCCAGCATCGGAGGGGTTTCAAAGAATGAGCAGTTCTTC.